The clone carrying this T cell receptor beta chain was observed at least ten times. The data derive from a study of T cells in Graves' hyperthyroidism and ophthalmopathy. V shed 5 bases, J shed 0 bases, and the junction held 7 bases outside the gene matches. The CDR3 is 15 amino acids. CDR1 and CDR2 (germline): SGHRS, YFSETQ. Researchers took RNA transcripts and amplified the TCR beta CDR3 regions from them. Carried out on the TCR CDR3, a first-round RT-PCR used the HTBI primer set. MiXCR, applied by TCRdb to the multiplex PCR reads, yields one record per CDR3 protein. The sample records under 300,000 distinct CDR3 sequences, 25% being singletons.

Sequencing was done on a sample of blood. The rearrangement uses TRBV5-1 and TRBJ1-1; 7 bases are a match to TRBD1. This receptor was identified in a man aged 35 to 55 with Graves' hyperthyroidism that later progressed to Graves' ophthalmopathy. The CDR3 DNA follows: TGCGCCAGCAGGGGGGAGGGGGCCATGAACACTGAAGCTTTCTTT. This gives the protein CASRGEGAMNTEAFF.